Shown below are 2 T cell receptor beta chains from a single sample sequenced in a study of vaccination and CD4 T cells after COVID-19. Treatment: roughly 11-day PBMC culture with coronavirus spike peptide pools or control peptides (ViraFEST assay). Antigens of these TCRs are unknown. Cultured CD4+ T-cell DNA underwent Oncomine TCR Beta short-read sequencing. TCRdb re-called the PCR reads with MiXCR, one entry per CDR3 protein. Counted here are approximately 12,000 distinct CDR3 sequences, around half occurring once; the ten biggest clones make up roughly 14%. The sample consisted of CD4+ T cells from blood, cultured in vitro. The receptor set was obtained from a human donor who had recovered from COVID-19.

The rearrangement links TRBV5-1 to TRBJ2-2; D ambiguous. The V end was cut by 0 bases, the J end by 1 base, with 4 bases between. The CDR3 loop spans 14 amino acids. Germline CDR1 SGHRS, CDR2 YFSETQ. CDR3 DNA sequence: TGCGCCAGCAGCTTGGACAGGAACACCGGGGAGCTGTTTTTT. Translated, it gives CASSLDRNTGELFF.

This clonotype was counted between two and nine times. The J gene is TRBJ1-3, the V gene TRBV11-3; 9 bases are shared with TRBD1. The CDR3 covers 18 residues. From germline, CDR1 is SGHNT and CDR2 YENEEA. The junction had 12 bases not matched to a gene; V was cut back by 4 bases and J by 2 bases. CDR3 residues: CASSSVFSTGGAGNTIYF. In DNA, the CDR3 is TGTGCCAGCAGCTCCGTATTCTCGACAGGGGGGGCTGGAAACACCATATATTTT.